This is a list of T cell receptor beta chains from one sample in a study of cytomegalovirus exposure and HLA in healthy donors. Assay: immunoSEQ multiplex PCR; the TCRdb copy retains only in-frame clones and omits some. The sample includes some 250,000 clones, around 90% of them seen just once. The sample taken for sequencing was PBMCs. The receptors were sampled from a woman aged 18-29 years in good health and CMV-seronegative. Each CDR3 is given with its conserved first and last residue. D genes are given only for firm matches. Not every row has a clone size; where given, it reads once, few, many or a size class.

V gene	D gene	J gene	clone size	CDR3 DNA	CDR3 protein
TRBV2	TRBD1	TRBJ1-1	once	TGTGCCAGCATAACAGGGGGGGGAACTGAAGCTTTCTTT	CASITGGGTEAFF
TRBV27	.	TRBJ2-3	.	TGTGCCAGCAGTTCTCGGGTTGGCACAGATACGCAGTATTTT	CASSSRVGTDTQYF
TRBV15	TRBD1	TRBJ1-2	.	TGTGCCACCAGCGGAGGACAGGGGGCTGACTATGGCTACACCTTC	CATSGGQGADYGYTF
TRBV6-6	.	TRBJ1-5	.	TGTGCCAGCAGTACGACAGTTGACGGTCAGCCCCAGCATTTT	CASSTTVDGQPQHF
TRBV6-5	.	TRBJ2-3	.	TGTGCCAGCAGTTTTCAGGGTTCTAGCACAGATACGCAGTATTTT	CASSFQGSSTDTQYF
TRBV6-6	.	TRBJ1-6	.	TGTGCCAGCGGAGGGGGGGTAGGCCGGGTACCCCTCCACTTT	CASGGGVGRVPLHF
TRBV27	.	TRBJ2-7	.	TGTGCCAGCAGTGACCCTAGCGTTACCTACGAGCAGTACTTC	CASSDPSVTYEQYF
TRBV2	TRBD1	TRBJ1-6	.	TGTGCCAGCAGTGAGGACAGGGACCCCTATAATTCACCCCTCCACTTT	CASSEDRDPYNSPLHF
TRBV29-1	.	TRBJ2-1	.	TGCAGCGTTGATCGCAGACAGTACAATGAGCAGTTCTTC	CSVDRRQYNEQFF
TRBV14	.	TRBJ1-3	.	TGTGCCAGCAGCCCTATCCACTCTGGAAACACCATATATTTT	CASSPIHSGNTIYF
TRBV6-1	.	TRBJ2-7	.	TGTGCCAGCAGTGATTCTGGGACTCTCACCGACTACGAGCAGTACTTC	CASSDSGTLTDYEQYF
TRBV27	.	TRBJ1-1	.	TGTGCCAGCAGCACAGGGCTCACTGAAGCTTTCTTT	CASSTGLTEAFF
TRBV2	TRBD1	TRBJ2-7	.	TGTGCCAACAACCGGGACAGGGGACGGAACGAGCAGTACTTC	CANNRDRGRNEQYF
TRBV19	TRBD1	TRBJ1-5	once	TGTGCCAGTAGTATAGAGGGGGACAGGAGTCCCAATCAGCCCCAGCATTTT	CASSIEGDRSPNQPQHF
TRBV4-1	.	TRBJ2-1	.	TGCGCCAGCAGCCAAGGGACTGGACCCTACAATGAGCAGTTCTTC	CASSQGTGPYNEQFF
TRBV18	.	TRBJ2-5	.	TGTGCCAGCTCCCGTGGGAGCCCTGGAGAGACCCAGTACTTC	CASSRGSPGETQYF
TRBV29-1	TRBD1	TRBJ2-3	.	TGCAGCGTTGATCCCGTCTCAGGGGGCCTCGGAGATACGCAGTATTTT	CSVDPVSGGLGDTQYF
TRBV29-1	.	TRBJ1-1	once	TGCAGCGTTGTAATGACAGGGAACACTGAAGCTTTCTTT	CSVVMTGNTEAFF
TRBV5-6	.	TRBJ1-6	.	TGTGCCAGCAGCTTGGGAGCAAGTTATAATTCACCCCTCCACTTT	CASSLGASYNSPLHF
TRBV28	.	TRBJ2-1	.	TGTGCCAGCAGTCTAGACTTGAACTCCTACAATGAGCAGTTCTTC	CASSLDLNSYNEQFF
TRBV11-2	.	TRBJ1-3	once	TGTGCCAGCACTCGAGAGGGATCGGGAAACACCATATATTTT	CASTREGSGNTIYF
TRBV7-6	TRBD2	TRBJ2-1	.	TGTGCCAGCAGCCCCGGGACTAGCAGTCATGAGCAGTTCTTC	CASSPGTSSHEQFF
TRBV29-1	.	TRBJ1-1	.	TGCAGCGTTGAACTAGGGGGTCCTGAAGCTTTCTTT	CSVELGGPEAFF
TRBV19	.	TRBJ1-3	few	TGTGCCGCTACAGGTGTGGACTCTGGAAACACCATATATTTT	CAATGVDSGNTIYF
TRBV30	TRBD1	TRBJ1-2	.	TGTGCCTGGAGTCAGGCGGGGACAGGGGGTGGCTACACCTTC	CAWSQAGTGGGYTF
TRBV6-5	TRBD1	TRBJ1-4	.	TGTGCCAGCAGTACGGACAGGGCGAAACTGTTTTTT	CASSTDRAKLFF
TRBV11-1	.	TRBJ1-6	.	TGTGCCAGCAGCTACAGAGATAATTCACCCCTCCACTTT	CASSYRDNSPLHF
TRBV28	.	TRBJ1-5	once	TGTGCCAGCGGCGGGGGTCAGGTAGGCAATCAGCCCCAGCATTTT	CASGGGQVGNQPQHF
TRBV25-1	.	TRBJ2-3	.	TGTGCCAGCAGTGAACCACAGGGATTTTCTAGCACAGATACGCAGTATTTT	CASSEPQGFSSTDTQYF
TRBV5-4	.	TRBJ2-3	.	TGTGCCAGCAGCTTGGGTGGCTCAACAGATACGCAGTATTTT	CASSLGGSTDTQYF
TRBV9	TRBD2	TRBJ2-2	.	TGTGCCAGCAGCGCCGGGACTAGCGGGGGGCCGAACACCGGGGAGCTGTTTTTT	CASSAGTSGGPNTGELFF
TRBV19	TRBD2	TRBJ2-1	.	TGTGCCAGTAGTATATTCTCGCTAGCGGGGGGCGATGAGCAGTTCTTC	CASSIFSLAGGDEQFF
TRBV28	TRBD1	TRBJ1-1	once	TGTGCCAGCAGTTTAGAGGGGGCGTACTATACTGAAGCTTTCTTT	CASSLEGAYYTEAFF
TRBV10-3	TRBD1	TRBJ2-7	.	TGTGCCATCGAGGACAGGGGAAACTCCTACGAGCAGTACTTC	CAIEDRGNSYEQYF
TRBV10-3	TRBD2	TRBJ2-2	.	TGTGCCATCAGGCTAGCGGGGGGGTCCACCGGGGAGCTGTTTTTT	CAIRLAGGSTGELFF
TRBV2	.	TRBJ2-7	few	TGTGCCACCCGGGACACCAACTCCTACGAGCAGTACTTC	CATRDTNSYEQYF
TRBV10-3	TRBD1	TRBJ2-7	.	TGTGCCATCAGTGACCCGGGACAGCCGTCCTACGAGCAGTACTTC	CAISDPGQPSYEQYF
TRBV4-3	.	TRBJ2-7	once	TGCGCCAGCAGCCAAGAGAGCGCGGAGAACTACGAGCAGTACTTC	CASSQESAENYEQYF
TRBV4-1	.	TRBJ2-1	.	TGCGCCAGCAGCCATGAGAACAGGGATGAGCAGTTCTTC	CASSHENRDEQFF
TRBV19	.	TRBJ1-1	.	TGTGCCAGTAGTATAGTTACAGGGATGAACACTGAAGCTTTCTTT	CASSIVTGMNTEAFF
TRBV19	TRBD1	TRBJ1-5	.	TGTGCCAGTAGATGGGACAGGAATAGCAATCAGCCCCAGCATTTT	CASRWDRNSNQPQHF
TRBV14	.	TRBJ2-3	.	TGTGCCAGCAGCCAAGACAACTTTGAAGATACGCAGTATTTT	CASSQDNFEDTQYF
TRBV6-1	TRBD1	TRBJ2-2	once	TGTGCCAGCAGCGCCGGGACAGGGGTACCCGGGGAGCTGTTTTTT	CASSAGTGVPGELFF
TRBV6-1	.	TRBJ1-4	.	TGTGCCGTCAGGGTAATCGAAAAACTGTTTTTT	CAVRVIEKLFF
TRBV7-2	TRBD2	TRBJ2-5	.	TGTGCCAGCAGCTTTTTCCCAGGGAGGGGACAAGAGACCCAGTACTTC	CASSFFPGRGQETQYF
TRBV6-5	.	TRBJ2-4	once	TGTGCCAGCAGCCCCCGGGACAACTTCCAGTACTTC	CASSPRDNFQYF
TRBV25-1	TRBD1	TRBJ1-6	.	TGTGCCAGCAGTGAGCCCGGACAGGGTGGTTCACCCCTCCACTTT	CASSEPGQGGSPLHF
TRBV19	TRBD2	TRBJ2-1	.	TGTGCCAGTACCCCTAACGGGGGGGCCTTGGATGAGCAGTTCTTC	CASTPNGGALDEQFF
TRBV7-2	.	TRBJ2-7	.	TGTGCCAGCAGCCGGGTGGGGCGCAGCTCCTACGAGCAGTACTTC	CASSRVGRSSYEQYF
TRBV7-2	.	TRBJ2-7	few	TGTGCCAGCAGCTACGCCGGGAGCGAGCAGTACTTC	CASSYAGSEQYF
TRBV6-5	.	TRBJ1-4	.	TGTGCCAGCAGCACAGGGAGCCAAAATGAAAAACTGTTTTTT	CASSTGSQNEKLFF
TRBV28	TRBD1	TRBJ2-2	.	TGTGCCAGCTCCAACAGGGGGCTGACCGGGGAGCTGTTTTTT	CASSNRGLTGELFF
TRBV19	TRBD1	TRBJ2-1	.	TGTGCCAGTAGTATATCAGGGGGCTCCTACAATGAGCAGTTCTTC	CASSISGGSYNEQFF
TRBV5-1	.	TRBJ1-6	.	TGCGCCAGCAGCTTGGAAGGGGGAGACTCACCCCTCCACTTT	CASSLEGGDSPLHF
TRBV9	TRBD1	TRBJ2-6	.	TGTGCCAGCAGCCCTCGGACAGGGCAGCGGATGTCTGGGGCCAACGTCCTGACTTTC	CASSPRTGQRMSGANVLTF
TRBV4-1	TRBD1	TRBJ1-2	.	TGCGCCAGCAGCCGATTGGGACAGTCTGGAGGCTACACCTTC	CASSRLGQSGGYTF